This TCR beta chain came from a study of blood T cell repertoires in COVID-19. Germline V lookup: CDR1 MNHEY, CDR2 SVGAGI. V was pared by 9 bases and J by 6 bases, with 10 bases of the junction left unmatched. This CDR3 region has 13 residues. TCRdb keeps only in-frame clones here, not all; method: immunoSEQ multiplex PCR. The table includes 390,000 or so clones, 80% to 90% detected once. V usage is TRBV6-5 and J usage is TRBJ1-1, with 7 bases identical to TRBD1. Sequenced: peripheral blood. The receptor comes from a woman aged 25 to 39 with active or convalescent COVID-19. The chain's CDR3 is CASSPTGRSEAFF. The CDR3 bases are TGTGCCAGTTCTCCGACAGGGAGGTCTGAAGCTTTCTTT.